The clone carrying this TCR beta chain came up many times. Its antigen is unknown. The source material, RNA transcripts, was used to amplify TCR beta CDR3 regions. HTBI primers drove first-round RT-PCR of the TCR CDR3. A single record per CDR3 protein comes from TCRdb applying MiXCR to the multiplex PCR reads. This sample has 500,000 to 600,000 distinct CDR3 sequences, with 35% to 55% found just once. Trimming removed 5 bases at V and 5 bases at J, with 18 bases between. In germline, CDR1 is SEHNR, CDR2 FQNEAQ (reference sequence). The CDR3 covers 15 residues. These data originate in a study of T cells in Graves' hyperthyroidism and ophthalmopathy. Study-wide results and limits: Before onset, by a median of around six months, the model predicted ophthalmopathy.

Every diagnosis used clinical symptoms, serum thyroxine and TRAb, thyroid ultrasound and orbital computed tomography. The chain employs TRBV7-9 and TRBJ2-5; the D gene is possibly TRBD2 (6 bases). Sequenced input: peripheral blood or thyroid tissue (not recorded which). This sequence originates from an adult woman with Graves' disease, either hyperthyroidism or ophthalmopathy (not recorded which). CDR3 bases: TGTGCCAGCAGCCCAACGGGACTGCCGGTGGAGACCCAGTACTTC. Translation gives CASSPTGLPVETQYF.